The 22 T cell receptor beta chains reported below all come from one sample, sequenced in a study (dated by TCRdb to the early 2020s). Receptors were amplified or captured by the immunoSEQ multiplex PCR assay. The table was pulled from immuneACCESS by TCRdb, which kept in-frame rearrangements only. Such tables lose some clones; where checked, under half of the loss comes from unresolved V genes, and the rest has no known cause. This sample holds tens of thousands of clones; 80% to 95% were observed only once. Approximately 4.4% of the sample is held by the ten biggest clonotypes. The sample was PBMCs. These receptors originate from a man in his forties or fifties with rheumatoid arthritis.

This rearrangement joins TRBV6-6 to TRBJ1-1; the D gene is possibly TRBD1 (6 bases). CDR3 length: 10 residues. Looked up from germline, CDR1 is MNHNY and CDR2 is SVGAGI (reference sequence). V was shortened by 7 bases and J by 8 bases, with 8 bases between the two germline ends. The CDR3 region has the DNA TGTGCCAGCAAGGGGGAGGAAGCTTTCTTT. Translation gives CASKGEEAFF.

The rearrangement joins TRBV15 to TRBJ1-2, with D possibly TRBD1 on 5 matching bases. The CDR3 length is 13 residues. Deletions cut 2 bases from V and 8 bases from J, with 12 bases between. CDR1 is LNHNV, CDR2 YYDKDF, per germline (reference sequence). CDR3 in amino acids: CATSRRGDQGYTF. The CDR3 DNA sequence: TGTGCCACCAGCAGAAGAGGGGACCAAGGCTACACCTTC.

The CDR3: CATSGTGVNGNTIYF. The CDR3 bases are TGTGCCACCAGTGGGACAGGGGTGAACGGAAACACCATATATTTT. This chain joins TRBV24-1 and TRBJ1-3, with 9 bases aligning to TRBD1. V gave up 5 bases and J gave up 4 bases; unmatched junction bases: 5. This CDR3 comprises 15 residues. Looked up from germline, CDR1 is KGHDR and CDR2 is SFDVKD.

CDR3 in amino acids: CAWKEWSSGNTIYF. As DNA, the CDR3 is TGTGCCTGGAAGGAATGGTCCTCTGGAAACACCATATATTTT. The genes are TRBV30 and TRBJ1-3, with D hard to call. This CDR3 is built from 14 residues. CDR1 and CDR2 (germline): GTSNPN, SVGIG (reference sequence). Trimming removed 4 bases from V and 0 bases from J, with 10 bases in between.

The chain joins TRBV18 to TRBJ2-5; 7 positions match TRBD1. The trim removed 6 bases at V and 0 bases at J, leaving 1 base unmatched. Germline V gene data show CDR1 as KGHSH and CDR2 as LQKENI. The length of the CDR3 is 13 residues. CDR3 DNA sequence: TGTGCCAGCTCGGGGACAGACCAAGAGACCCAGTACTTC. Protein product: CASSGTDQETQYF. Combining the CDR3 with reference TRBV18 and TRBJ2-5 gives the whole variable domain NAGVMQNPRHLVRRRGQEARLRCSPMKGHSHVYWYRQLPEEGLKFMVYLQKENIIDESGMPKERFSAEFPKEGPSILRIQQVVRGDSAAYFCASSGTDQETQYFGPGTRLLVL.

The genes are TRBV9 and TRBJ2-3; 11 nucleotides line up with TRBD2. Germline loops: CDR1 SGDLS, CDR2 YYNGEE. V trimming: 0 bases; J trimming: 5 bases; junction bases outside the gene matches: 8. The CDR3 has 17 residues. The CDR3 loop reads CASSVGLRGLAGDTQYF. CDR3 DNA sequence: TGTGCCAGCAGCGTAGGGCTTCGAGGACTAGCGGGAGATACGCAGTATTTT.

This sequence joins TRBV28 and TRBJ2-2, with no clear D. V lost 2 bases and J 7 bases, leaving 14 bases between the germline ends. The CDR3 totals 15 residues. The germline V gene has CDR1 MDHEN and CDR2 SYDVKM. The CDR3 region has the DNA TGTGCCAGCAGTTTAGATCATAGAGGTGTCGGGGAGCTGTTTTTT. Protein: CASSLDHRGVGELFF.

CDR3 in amino acids: CATSRDLGQGQGYTF. CDR3 DNA: TGTGCCACCAGCAGAGATTTGGGACAGGGTCAAGGCTACACCTTC. This rearrangement joins TRBV15 to TRBJ1-2, with 9 bases matching TRBD1. The CDR3 loop spans 15 amino acids. Germline V gene lookup returns CDR1 LNHNV and CDR2 YYDKDF (reference sequence). The junction had 7 bases not matched to a gene; V was cut back by 0 bases and J by 8 bases.

This chain uses TRBV15 with TRBJ1-1; D is ambiguous. V dropped 7 bases and J dropped 2 bases, with 17 bases sitting between them. This CDR3 is 15 amino acids long. Germline V gene lookup returns CDR1 LNHNV and CDR2 YYDKDF (reference sequence). The CDR3 DNA follows: TGTGCCACCAACTCCGGGAGAGGAAGTAACACTGAAGCTTTCTTT. Translating it yields CATNSGRGSNTEAFF.

The chain has TRBV10-3 and TRBJ2-1; the D gene could be TRBD1 or TRBD2 (5 bases each). Germline loops: CDR1 ENHRY, CDR2 SYGVKD. The V gene lost 6 bases and the J gene lost 5 bases, with 20 bases spanning the gap. This CDR3 contains 16 residues. The CDR3 bases are TGTGCCATCAGGTCCCGGGACGGGCTCTGGGACAATGAGCAGTTCTTC. Encoded protein: CAIRSRDGLWDNEQFF.

The V gene is TRBV7-2, the J gene TRBJ2-3; 7 bases fit TRBD1. V lost 5 bases to trimming and J lost 4 bases; unmatched junction nucleotides: 9. The CDR3 runs 15 residues. Germline CDR1 SGHTA, CDR2 FQGNSA. The CDR3 DNA is TGTGCCAGCAGCCCAGACAGGGTCCCAGCAGATACGCAGTATTTT. Translating it yields CASSPDRVPADTQYF.

J is TRBJ2-3 and V is TRBV27; D remains unclear. The CDR3 is made up of 15 amino acids. Germline values: CDR1 MNHEY, CDR2 SMNVEV (reference sequence). Trimming took off 3 bases at V and 2 bases at J, with 12 bases between the two ends. The CDR3 here is CASSFPSLHTDTQYF. In nucleotides, the CDR3 is TGTGCCAGCAGTTTCCCTTCTCTGCACACAGATACGCAGTATTTT.

V and J are TRBV27 and TRBJ2-7; TRBD2 matches at 9 bases. This CDR3 is 12 amino acids long. Unmatched junction bases numbered 1, after V lost 2 bases and J lost 8 bases. Germline CDR1 MNHEY, CDR2 SMNVEV (reference sequence). CDR3 nucleotide sequence: TGTGCCAGCAGTTTAGCTAGCGGGAAGCAGTACTTC. Translated, it gives CASSLASGKQYF.

The chain carries TRBV7-9 and TRBJ1-1, with TRBD1 matching over 7 bases. CDR1 is SEHNR and CDR2 is FQNEAQ in the germline V gene (reference sequence). The CDR3 is made up of 16 amino acids. V lost 7 bases and J lost 4; bases outside the gene matches: 15. The CDR3 nucleotides are TGTGCCAGCAACCAGAAGAAGGGGGCCTTCGGCACTGAAGCTTTCTTT. Protein: CASNQKKGAFGTEAFF.

The chain joins TRBV30 to TRBJ2-2; the D gene is possibly TRBD2 (6 bases). Germline V lookup: CDR1 GTSNPN, CDR2 SVGIG (reference sequence). The length of the CDR3 is 16 residues. V was clipped by 6 bases and J by 0 bases, with 17 bases between them. The CDR3 sequence is CACTPEGFANTGELFF. CDR3 DNA: TGTGCCTGCACGCCGGAGGGGTTCGCGAACACCGGGGAGCTGTTTTTT.

The chain is built from TRBV7-3 and TRBJ2-3; D is perhaps TRBD1 or TRBD2 (5 bases each). There are 17 residues in the CDR3. The germline V and J ends were trimmed by 1 base and 0 bases, with 14 bases remaining between them. Germline-derived CDR1 and CDR2 are SGHTA and FQGTGA. The CDR3 protein is CASSLIASGASTDTQYF. The CDR3 DNA is TGTGCCAGCAGCTTAATCGCCTCCGGGGCTAGCACAGATACGCAGTATTTT.

This chain uses TRBV5-6 with TRBJ1-1; 7 bases map to TRBD1. The CDR3 contains 14 residues. The ends lost 4 bases at V and 1 base at J; junction bases unmatched: 4. Germline-derived CDR1 and CDR2 are SGHDT and YYEEEE. The CDR3 bases are TGTGCCAGCAGCGGACAGGAGTGGAACACTGAAGCTTTCTTT. Encoded protein: CASSGQEWNTEAFF.

V is TRBV11-2 and J is TRBJ1-2; a possible D gene is TRBD1 (5 bases). The CDR3 contains 14 residues. The germline CDR1 and CDR2 sequences are SGHAT and FQNNGV. V lost 0 bases to trimming and J lost 2 bases, with 7 bases between them. CDR3 in amino acids: CASSLDRENYGYTF. The CDR3 DNA is TGTGCCAGCAGCTTAGACAGGGAGAACTATGGCTACACCTTC.

The CDR3 coding sequence is TGTGCCTGGTCCCGGGACGCGATAATGAAGAAACTGTTTTTT. It codes for CAWSRDAIMKKLFF. V usage is TRBV30 and J usage is TRBJ1-4; D is possibly TRBD1 (5 bases). The V end lost 5 bases, the J end lost 11 bases, and 21 bases lay between the germline ends. Germline V CDR1 and CDR2: GTSNPN, SVGIG (reference sequence). The CDR3 has 14 amino acids.

V and J are TRBV11-2 and TRBJ2-2; 10 bases align to TRBD2. V was pared by 1 base and J by 3 bases, with 8 bases of the junction left unmatched. Germline CDR1 SGHAT, CDR2 FQNNGV. This CDR3 is 18 amino acids long. In DNA form, the CDR3 reads TGTGCCAGCAGCTTAGCGGCTAGCGGGAGCCGGGACACCGGGGAGCTGTTTTTT. Residues: CASSLAASGSRDTGELFF.

This rearrangement joins TRBV6-6 to TRBJ2-1; D not resolved. Germline CDR1 reads MNHNY; CDR2 reads SVGAGI (reference sequence). V was clipped by 6 bases and J by 7 bases, with 16 bases between them. The CDR3 runs 14 residues. The CDR3 coding sequence is TGTGCCAGCAGCCTTGACCCGGCGGTAAATGAGCAGTTCTTC. Translating gives CASSLDPAVNEQFF.

This rearrangement joins TRBV3-1 (or the pseudogene TRBV3-2) to TRBJ1-1, with D possibly TRBD1 on 6 matching bases. V was pared by 2 bases and J by 1 base, with 8 bases between. This CDR3 comprises 14 residues. Germline V gene data show CDR1 as LGHDT and CDR2 as YNNKEL (reference sequence). CDR3 coding DNA: TGTGCCAGCAGCCAATGGGGACAGAACACTGAAGCTTTCTTT. Protein sequence: CASSQWGQNTEAFF.